This section outlines one T cell receptor (beta chain) sequence together with its context. The antigen remains unidentified. The CDR3 has 13 amino acids. Trimming took 7 bases from V and 5 from J; bases not matched to a gene: 6. In germline, CDR1 is KGHSH, CDR2 LQKENI. These data belong to a study of cytomegalovirus exposure and HLA in healthy donors. Study-wide points: The majority of CMV-associated TCR beta chains were reported as apparently HLA-restricted in a later analysis.

PCR employed 60 Vbeta and 13 Jbeta primers. TCRdb's copy holds only in-frame clones and misses some; the assay was immunoSEQ multiplex PCR. The sample has over 100,000 clones; 73% are singletons. This clonotype was obtained from a woman between 40 and 50 years old in good health and CMV-seropositive. The V call is TRBV18, the J call TRBJ2-5; 8 nucleotides match TRBD1. The sequenced material came from PBMCs. The CDR3 is CASLPGQEETQYF. CDR3 DNA: TGTGCCAGCTTACCGGGACAGGAGGAGACCCAGTACTTC.